What follows is one TCR beta chain and its context. As yet, its antigen is unknown. This sample is part of a study of cytomegalovirus exposure and HLA in healthy donors. Study findings and constraints: A few CMV-associated chains proved CMV antigen-specific in vitro.

The PCR made use of 60 Vbeta and 13 Jbeta primers. Using immunoSEQ multiplex PCR, the repertoire was profiled, and TCRdb retains in-frame clones only, with some absent. In the table there are about 180,000 clones, 82% of which are singletons. Germline CDR1 is MDHEN and CDR2 is SYDVKM. The length of the CDR3 is 13 residues. Trimming stripped 6 bases from V and 7 bases from J, with 16 bases between. This chain links TRBV28 with TRBJ2-7; D unclear. Sequencing was carried out using PBMCs. This receptor was obtained from a man aged 40-49 years in good health and CMV-seronegative. The chain's CDR3 is CASSARSYGEQYF. The CDR3 DNA sequence: TGTGCCAGCAGCGCTAGAAGCTACGGGGAGCAGTACTTC.